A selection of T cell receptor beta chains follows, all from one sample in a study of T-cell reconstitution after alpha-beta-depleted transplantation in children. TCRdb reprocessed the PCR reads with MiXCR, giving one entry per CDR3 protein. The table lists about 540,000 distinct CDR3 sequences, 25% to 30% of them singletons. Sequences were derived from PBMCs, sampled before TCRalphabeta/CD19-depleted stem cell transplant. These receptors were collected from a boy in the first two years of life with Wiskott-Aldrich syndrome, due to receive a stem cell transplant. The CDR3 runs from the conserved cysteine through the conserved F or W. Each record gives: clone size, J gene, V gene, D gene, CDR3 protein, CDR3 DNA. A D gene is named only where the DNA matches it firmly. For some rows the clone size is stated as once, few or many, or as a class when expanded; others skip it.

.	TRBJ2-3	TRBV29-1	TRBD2	CSVSGGRINTQYF	TGCAGCGTTAGCGGGGGACGTATTAATACGCAGTATTTT
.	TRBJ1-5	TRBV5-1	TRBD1	CASSPTGEPGQPQHF	TGCGCCAGCTCACCGACAGGGGAACCGGGACAGCCCCAGCATTTT
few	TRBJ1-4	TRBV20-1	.	CSAASGPQNEKLFF	TGCAGTGCGGCTTCGGGACCCCAAAATGAAAAACTGTTTTTT
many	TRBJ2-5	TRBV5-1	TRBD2	CASSDSGKETQYF	TGCGCCAGCAGCGATAGCGGGAAAGAGACCCAGTACTTC
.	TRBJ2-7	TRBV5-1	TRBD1	CASSLEGQVSYEQYF	TGCGCCAGCAGCTTGGAAGGACAGGTATCCTACGAGCAGTACTTC
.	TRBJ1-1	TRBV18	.	CASSPVTGNEAFF	TGTGCCAGCTCACCGGTGACCGGTAATGAAGCTTTCTTT
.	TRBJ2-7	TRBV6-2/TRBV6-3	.	CASSYSRVGYEQYF	TGTGCCAGCAGTTACTCGCGGGTAGGCTACGAGCAGTACTTC
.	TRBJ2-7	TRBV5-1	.	CASSLGAGAAEQYF	TGCGCCAGCAGCTTGGGGGCAGGGGCGGCCGAGCAGTACTTC
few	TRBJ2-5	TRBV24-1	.	CATSRGFQETQYF	TGTGCCACCAGTCGCGGGTTCCAAGAGACCCAGTACTTC
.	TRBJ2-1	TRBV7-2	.	CASSFTGTSSYNEQFF	TGTGCCAGCAGCTTCACGGGGACTTCCTCCTACAATGAGCAGTTCTTC
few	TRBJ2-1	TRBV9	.	CASSVTGHEQFF	TGTGCCAGCAGCGTAACTGGGCATGAGCAGTTCTTC
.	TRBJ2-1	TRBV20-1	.	CSAPFSGTAYNEQFF	TGCAGTGCGCCATTCTCCGGGACTGCCTACAATGAGCAGTTCTTC
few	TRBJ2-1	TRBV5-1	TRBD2	CASSAGLAGGLYNEQFF	TGCGCCAGCAGCGCGGGACTAGCGGGAGGACTATACAATGAGCAGTTCTTC
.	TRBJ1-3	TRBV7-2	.	CASSLTGTGNTIYF	TGTGCCAGCAGCTTAACCGGGACTGGAAACACCATATATTTT
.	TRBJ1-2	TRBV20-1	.	CSATTPNYGYTF	TGCAGTGCTACAACACCTAACTATGGCTACACCTTC
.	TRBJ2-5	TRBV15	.	CATSRVTGIGGETQYF	TGTGCCACCAGCAGAGTCACCGGCATAGGGGGAGAGACCCAGTACTTC
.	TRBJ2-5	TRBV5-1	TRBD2	CASTSGRDQETQYF	TGCGCCAGCACTAGCGGGAGGGACCAAGAGACCCAGTACTTC
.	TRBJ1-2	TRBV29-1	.	CSVGGSNYGYTF	TGCAGCGTTGGGGGCAGCAACTATGGCTACACCTTC
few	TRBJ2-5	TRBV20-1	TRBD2	CSATSGRAPETQYF	TGCAGTGCGACTAGCGGGAGGGCTCCAGAGACCCAGTACTTC
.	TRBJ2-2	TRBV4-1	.	CASSQSVAVYTGELFF	TGCGCCAGCAGCCAATCGGTAGCGGTCTACACCGGGGAGCTGTTTTTT
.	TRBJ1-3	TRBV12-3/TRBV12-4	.	CASSPVGASGNTIYF	TGTGCCAGCAGTCCCGTCGGGGCCTCTGGAAACACCATATATTTT
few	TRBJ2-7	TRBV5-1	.	CASRWTDNYEQYF	TGCGCCAGCAGGTGGACAGACAACTACGAGCAGTACTTC
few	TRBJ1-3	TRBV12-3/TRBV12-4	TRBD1	CASSFRQGLNTIYF	TGTGCCAGCAGTTTCCGACAGGGCCTAAACACCATATATTTT
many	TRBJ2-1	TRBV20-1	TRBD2	CSAQSGKFYNEQFF	TGCAGTGCTCAAAGCGGGAAATTCTACAATGAGCAGTTCTTC
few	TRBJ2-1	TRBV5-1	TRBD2	CASARLAGGGEQFF	TGCGCCAGCGCAAGACTAGCGGGAGGTGGTGAGCAGTTCTTC
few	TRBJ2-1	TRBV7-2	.	CASSLQEGGGNEQFF	TGTGCCAGCAGCTTACAAGAGGGAGGAGGCAATGAGCAGTTCTTC
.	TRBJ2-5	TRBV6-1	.	CASSEREYQETQYF	TGTGCCAGCAGTGAACGGGAGTACCAAGAGACCCAGTACTTC
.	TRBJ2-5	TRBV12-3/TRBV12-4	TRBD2	CASSTIGTSGIQETQYF	TGTGCCAGCAGCACTATCGGGACTAGCGGGATCCAAGAGACCCAGTACTTC
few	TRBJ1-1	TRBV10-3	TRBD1	CATMRQGTEAFF	TGTGCCACGATGAGACAGGGAACTGAAGCTTTCTTT
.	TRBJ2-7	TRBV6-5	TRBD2	CASSYSTGGPYEQYF	TGTGCCAGCAGTTACTCGACGGGAGGGCCTTACGAGCAGTACTTC
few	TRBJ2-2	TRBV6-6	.	CASSYAAGELFF	TGTGCCAGCAGTTACGCTGCCGGGGAGCTGTTTTTT
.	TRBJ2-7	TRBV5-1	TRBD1	CASSPGQGIAYEQYF	TGCGCCAGCAGCCCTGGACAGGGGATAGCCTACGAGCAGTACTTC
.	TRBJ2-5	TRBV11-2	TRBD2	CASSRRVAGRGLETQYF	TGTGCCAGCAGCCGCCGAGTAGCGGGTCGTGGTTTGGAGACCCAGTACTTC
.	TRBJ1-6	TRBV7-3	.	CASSPTTNSPLHF	TGTGCCAGCAGCCCAACGACCAATTCACCCCTCCACTTT
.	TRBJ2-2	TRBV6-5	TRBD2	CASSYTGGNTGELFF	TGTGCCAGCAGTTACACGGGAGGGAACACCGGGGAGCTGTTTTTT
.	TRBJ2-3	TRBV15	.	CATSITGPGSTQYF	TGTGCCACCAGCATAACGGGCCCAGGGAGTACGCAGTATTTT
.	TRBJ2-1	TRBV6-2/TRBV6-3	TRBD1	CASSYDIRQGDNNEQFF	TGTGCCAGCAGTTACGACATTCGGCAGGGGGATAACAATGAGCAGTTCTTC
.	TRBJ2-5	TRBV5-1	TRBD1	CASSLYRQGIQETQYF	TGCGCCAGCAGCCTTTATCGACAGGGTATCCAAGAGACCCAGTACTTC
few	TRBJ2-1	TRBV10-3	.	CAISERATSYNEQFF	TGTGCCATCAGTGAACGGGCAACCTCCTACAATGAGCAGTTCTTC
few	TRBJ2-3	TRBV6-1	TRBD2	CASRPRRERVTDTQYF	TGTGCCAGCAGGCCCCGGCGGGAGAGGGTCACAGATACGCAGTATTTT
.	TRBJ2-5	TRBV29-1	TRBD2	CSVDGVAGFKTQYF	TGCAGCGTTGATGGGGTAGCGGGTTTTAAGACCCAGTACTTC
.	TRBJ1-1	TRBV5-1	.	CASSGTARTEAFF	TGCGCCAGCAGCGGCACGGCGAGGACTGAAGCTTTCTTT
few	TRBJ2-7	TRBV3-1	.	CASSQGVAKVSYEQYF	TGTGCCAGCAGCCAAGGTGTAGCCAAAGTCTCCTACGAGCAGTACTTC
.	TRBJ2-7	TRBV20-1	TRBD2	CSARDWTSSGYEQYF	TGCAGTGCTAGAGATTGGACTTCTAGCGGCTACGAGCAGTACTTC
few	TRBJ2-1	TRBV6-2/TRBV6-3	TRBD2	CASSWTSGNEQFF	TGTGCCAGCAGTTGGACTAGCGGCAATGAGCAGTTCTTC
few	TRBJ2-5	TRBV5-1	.	CASSSLQGEETQYF	TGCGCCAGCAGCTCCCTCCAGGGAGAGGAGACCCAGTACTTC
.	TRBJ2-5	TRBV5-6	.	CASSLGVRRLETQYF	TGTGCCAGCAGCTTGGGAGTCCGCCGTTTGGAGACCCAGTACTTC
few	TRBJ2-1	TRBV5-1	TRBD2	CASSLARVRAGTGNEQFF	TGCGCCAGCAGCTTGGCCCGAGTAAGAGCGGGAACCGGCAATGAGCAGTTCTTC
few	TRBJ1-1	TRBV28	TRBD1	CASSQGDRSTEAFF	TGTGCCAGCAGCCAGGGGGACCGGAGCACTGAAGCTTTCTTT